The T cell receptor (beta chain) under discussion was sequenced for a study of blood T cell repertoires in COVID-19. Study-wide background: PBMCs, B-cell-depleted T cells, or T cells were the source of the cDNA or gDNA that made up the material.

CDR3 length: 16 residues. Trimming cost V 3 bases and J 2 bases; bases outside gene matches: 7. The V gene's germline CDR1 is MGHDK and CDR2 SYGVNS. Those enrolled in Seattle joined during active infection and were followed longitudinally afterward. The authors' processing: Estimation of nucleated cell counts relied on the amplification of reference gene primers. Data came from immunoSEQ multiplex PCR; TCRdb stores just in-frame clones and leaves some out. V, J and clone size derive from that table, while D and trimming were established from the DNA sequence. This sample has about 210,000 clones, with roughly 80% found just once.

This sequence joins TRBV25-1 and TRBJ2-1, with TRBD2 matching over 7 bases. The TCR comes from a woman aged 60-70 years with COVID-19, enrolled during active disease. Material for sequencing was peripheral blood. The CDR3 region is CASSDTKRGPYNEQFF. The CDR3 region has the DNA TGTGCCAGCAGTGACACTAAGCGGGGTCCCTACAATGAGCAGTTCTTC. The whole variable domain, remainder taken from reference TRBV25-1 and TRBJ2-1, is EADIYQTPRYLVIGTGKKITLECSQTMGHDKMYWYQQDPGMELHLIHYSYGVNSTEKGDLSSESTVSRIRTEHFPLTLESARPSHTSQYLCASSDTKRGPYNEQFFGPGTRLTVL.